This is a list of T cell receptor beta chains from one sample in a study of monozygotic twins with inflammatory bowel disease. TCRdb reanalyzed the 5' RACE reads, giving one entry per CDR3 protein sequence and no DNA. This repertoire comprises more than 95,000 distinct CDR3 sequences; its ten largest clones make up 1.9%. What was sequenced was blood. The receptors were sampled from a human donor with ulcerative colitis or Crohn's disease, or a healthy co-twin of an affected twin (not recorded which). CDR3s include the opening cysteine and the closing phenylalanine or tryptophan. Size tells how often a clone was seen (once, few, many) or the class of an expanded clone, and some rows leave it out.

V gene	clone size	J gene	CDR3 protein
TRBV19	NA	TRBJ1-1	CASSTRHPNGLSEAFF
TRBV14	NA	TRBJ2-1	CASSLQTGSNEQFF
TRBV20-1	NA	TRBJ1-1	CSAAPYGQGNTEAFF
TRBV7-2	NA	TRBJ2-5	CASCWLGVAETQYF
TRBV6-2/TRBV6-3	NA	TRBJ2-1	CASSYSSGGANEQFF
TRBV5-1	NA	TRBJ2-7	CASSYGTVGYEQYF
TRBV5-1	NA	TRBJ2-3	CASSLDVGSTDTQYF
TRBV14	NA	TRBJ1-3	CASSPGTFGNTIYF
TRBV28	NA	TRBJ2-5	CASTPRGRVVQTQYF
TRBV25-1	NA	TRBJ2-1	CASSGPPPGHNKQFF
TRBV4-3	NA	TRBJ2-2	CASSQDPSWAGELFF
TRBV12-5	NA	TRBJ2-7	CASGYLEGEQYF
TRBV20-1	NA	TRBJ2-7	CRVKRDWYEQYF
TRBV7-9	NA	TRBJ2-7	CASSAHFPQYF
TRBV30	NA	TRBJ2-2	CACLFGGLYTGELFF
TRBV20-1	NA	TRBJ2-3	CSAGGRESTDTQYF
TRBV19	NA	TRBJ1-5	CASSMPRLVRPYNQPQHF
TRBV20-1	NA	TRBJ2-3	CSARASGSRGDTQYF
TRBV7-8	NA	TRBJ2-7	CASSSGLIDEQYF
TRBV20-1	NA	TRBJ1-5	CSASQDRNQPQHF
TRBV11-3	NA	TRBJ2-2	CASSLELGAGELFF
TRBV13	medium-sized	TRBJ2-5	CASSSLKLAPQETQYF
TRBV20-1	NA	TRBJ2-7	CRASVASFYEQYF
TRBV7-9	NA	TRBJ2-1	CASSRGTSGREEQFF
TRBV11-3	NA	TRBJ1-1	CASSFAGLNTEAFF
TRBV29-1	NA	TRBJ2-1	CSVRDRVAHEQFF
TRBV4-3	NA	TRBJ2-5	CASSHGTSGQETQYF
TRBV4-1	NA	TRBJ1-2	CASSLPTGSSEGYTF
TRBV29-1	NA	TRBJ2-1	CSVEGTSRGLF
TRBV9	NA	TRBJ2-5	CASSVANRIGPQETQYF
TRBV5-1	NA	TRBJ1-6	CASKRLIPSGGDTPPSNSPLHF
TRBV6-5	NA	TRBJ2-7	CASSRQSEQYF
TRBV3-1	NA	TRBJ2-4	CASSTLGAGIQYF
TRBV11-2	NA	TRBJ2-1	CASRRPGGPDNEQFF
TRBV12-3/TRBV12-4	NA	TRBJ2-3	CASRLTDTQYF
TRBV5-1	NA	TRBJ2-5	CASSTAGGPETQYF
TRBV4-3	NA	TRBJ2-7	CASSQDSGGANPSYEQYF
TRBV7-2	NA	TRBJ2-6	CASSLTGTDSGANVLTF
TRBV12-3/TRBV12-4	NA	TRBJ2-7	CASSRDRTYEQYF
TRBV19	NA	TRBJ2-7	CASSRTGGDYEQYF
TRBV19	NA	TRBJ1-1	CASKRGQNTEAFF
TRBV15	NA	TRBJ1-5	CATSRDTQVWDSNQPQHF
TRBV20-1	NA	TRBJ2-1	CSARERGMYNEQFF
TRBV5-1	NA	TRBJ2-3	CASSSEGTDTQYF